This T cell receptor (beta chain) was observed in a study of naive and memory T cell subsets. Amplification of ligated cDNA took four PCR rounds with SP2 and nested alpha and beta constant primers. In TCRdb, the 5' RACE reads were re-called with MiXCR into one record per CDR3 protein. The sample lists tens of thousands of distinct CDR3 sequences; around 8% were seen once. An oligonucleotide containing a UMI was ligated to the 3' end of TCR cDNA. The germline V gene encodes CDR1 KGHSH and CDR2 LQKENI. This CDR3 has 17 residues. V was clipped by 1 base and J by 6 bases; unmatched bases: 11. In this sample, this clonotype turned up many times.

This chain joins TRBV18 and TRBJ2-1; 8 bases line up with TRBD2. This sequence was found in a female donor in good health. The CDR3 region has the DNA TGTGCCAGCTCACCACTGGCCGGGACTAGAAAAAGCAATGAGCAGTTCTTC. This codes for CASSPLAGTRKSNEQFF.